This entry lists 20 T cell receptor beta chains sequenced from one sample in a study of blood T cell repertoires in COVID-19. This table comes from immunoSEQ multiplex PCR, and its TCRdb copy is limited to in-frame clones, with some not included. The table shows fewer than 250,000 clones, with over 75% occurring only once. Sequencing was performed on peripheral blood. Receptor source: a woman aged 50 to 60 with acute or convalescent COVID-19.

The chain is built from TRBV3-1 (or the pseudogene TRBV3-2) and TRBJ1-2; the D gene is possibly TRBD1 (6 bases). This CDR3 region has 17 residues. The germline gives CDR1 LGHDT, CDR2 YNNKEL (reference sequence). V was cut by 4 bases and J by 7 bases, with 25 bases left in between. The CDR3 nucleotides read TGTGCCAGCAGCCGGACAGAAGGTTTCCCCGGTAGCTCTGGCTACACCTTC. This sequence encodes CASSRTEGFPGSSGYTF.

This clone has more than one count but fewer than ten. V gene TRBV6-5 combines with J gene TRBJ2-7; 11 positions match TRBD1. The CDR3 covers 14 residues. The V and J ends lost 6 bases and 2 bases, in that order; junction bases with no gene match: 3. CDR1 MNHEY and CDR2 SVGAGI come from the germline V gene. The CDR3 bases are TGTGCCAGCAGGCTGGGACAGGGGGCCTACGAGCAGTACTTC. Its translation: CASRLGQGAYEQYF.

The chain recombines TRBV4-1 with TRBJ1-3; 7 nucleotides align to TRBD1. The germline V gene encodes CDR1 MGHRA and CDR2 YSYEKL. Germline trimming cut 0 bases from V and 1 base from J; bases unmatched to any gene: 3. The CDR3 is made up of 16 amino acids. CDR3 sequence (DNA): TGCGCCAGCAGCCAAGAAGGCAGGGGGTCTGGAAACACCATATATTTT. Its protein product is CASSQEGRGSGNTIYF.

The V call is TRBV30, the J call TRBJ2-2, with TRBD1 identical over 7 bases. The CDR3 is made up of 14 amino acids. Per germline, CDR1 GTSNPN and CDR2 SVGIG (reference sequence). Germline trimming cut 2 bases from V and 1 base from J; bases unmatched to any gene: 1. CDR3 amino acids: CAWSWTGNTGELFF. The CDR3 coding sequence is TGTGCCTGGAGTTGGACAGGGAACACCGGGGAGCTGTTTTTT.

This clone was seen more than once but under ten times. The V call is TRBV5-1, the J call TRBJ2-2; 8 positions agree with TRBD1. The germline gives CDR1 SGHRS, CDR2 YFSETQ. V gave up 2 bases and J gave up 3 bases; unmatched junction bases: 12. This CDR3 is 18 amino acids long. The CDR3 is CASSFGRGHKVDTGELFF. The CDR3 DNA reads as TGCGCCAGCAGCTTTGGCAGGGGGCATAAGGTTGACACCGGGGAGCTGTTTTTT.

The V and J genes are TRBV11-2 and TRBJ1-5; 9 nucleotides agree with TRBD1. The CDR3 runs to 15 residues. Germline assignment: CDR1 SGHAT and CDR2 FQNNGV. V lost 5 bases to trimming and J lost 5 bases; unmatched junction nucleotides: 7. The CDR3 sequence: CASSPSRTGDQPQHF. In DNA form, the CDR3 reads TGTGCCAGCAGCCCGTCAAGGACAGGGGATCAGCCCCAGCATTTT.

This chain links TRBV18 with TRBJ2-2; the match to TRBD2 covers 13 bases. The CDR3 consists of 16 residues. CDR1 and CDR2 from the germline V gene are KGHSH and LQKENI. Trimming cost V 2 bases and J 12 bases; bases outside gene matches: 9. CDR3 coding DNA: TGTGCCAGCTCACCATCCGGGACTAGCGGGACCGGAAAGCTGTTTTTT. It specifies CASSPSGTSGTGKLFF.

The rearrangement links TRBV7-6 to TRBJ2-5; 8 bases are a match to TRBD1. After removal of 6 bases from V and 1 base from J, the junction contained 4 bases not matched to a gene. The CDR3 runs 14 residues. Germline V gene data show CDR1 as SGHVS and CDR2 as FNYEAQ. As DNA, the CDR3 is TGTGCCAGCAGTCCTCAGGGGGCCCAAGAGACCCAGTACTTC. Translation gives CASSPQGAQETQYF.

This clone appeared a single time. V is TRBV5-1 and J is TRBJ1-3; 8 bases fit TRBD1. Trimming removed 3 bases from V and 6 bases from J; junction bases left unmatched: 5. Germline values: CDR1 SGHRS, CDR2 YFSETQ. This CDR3 has 14 residues. The CDR3 loop reads CASSSTGAKNTIYF. In nucleotides, the CDR3 is TGCGCCAGCAGCTCGACAGGGGCGAAAAACACCATATATTTT.

This chain connects TRBV6-5 to TRBJ2-3; D gene uncertain. V lost 4 bases, J lost 0 bases, and 11 bases lay in between. The CDR3 totals 15 residues. CDR1 and CDR2 from the germline V gene are MNHEY and SVGAGI. The CDR3 sequence: CASSSVTLSTDTQYF. DNA for the CDR3: TGTGCCAGCAGTTCCGTGACATTAAGCACAGATACGCAGTATTTT.

The gene calls are TRBV18 and TRBJ1-1; D not resolved. Trimming cost V 3 bases and J 0 bases, with 8 bases left between them. This CDR3 has 14 residues. The germline V gene encodes CDR1 KGHSH and CDR2 LQKENI. CDR3 in amino acids: CASSPAHLNTEAFF. The CDR3 DNA is TGTGCCAGCTCACCGGCACATCTGAACACTGAAGCTTTCTTT.

The chain combines TRBV6-5 with TRBJ2-2; 8 bases are a match to TRBD1. V lost 6 bases to trimming and J lost 5 bases; unmatched junction nucleotides: 5. CDR1 is MNHEY and CDR2 is SVGAGI in the germline V gene. The CDR3 has 14 residues. The CDR3 nucleotides are TGTGCCAGCAGCAGGACAGGGAGTACCGGGGAGCTGTTTTTT. It translates to CASSRTGSTGELFF.

There are a few counts of this clone. The chain has TRBV6-6 and TRBJ1-1, with D unresolved. The germline CDR1 and CDR2 sequences are MNHNY and SVGAGI (reference sequence). The CDR3 has 14 amino acids. V lost 0 bases, J lost 0 bases, and 5 bases lay in between. The CDR3 nucleotides are TGTGCCAGCAGTTACTCGAGTATGAACACTGAAGCTTTCTTT. It specifies CASSYSSMNTEAFF.

The chain carries TRBV7-8 and TRBJ2-1; D might be TRBD2 (5 bases). The ends were cut back, 5 bases at V and 6 bases at J, with 14 bases in the middle. The CDR3 spans 14 residues. Germline-derived CDR1 and CDR2 are SGHVS and FQNEAQ. CDR3 sequence (DNA): TGTGCCAGCAGCCATGGTCGGGGTGGCAATGAGCAGTTCTTC. The encoded protein is CASSHGRGGNEQFF.

J is TRBJ1-2 and V is TRBV20-1; the D gene is possibly TRBD1 (5 bases). Germline assignment: CDR1 DFQATT and CDR2 SNEGSKA (reference sequence). Trimming removed 6 bases from V and 7 bases from J, with 9 bases in between. This CDR3 is built from 10 residues. The CDR3 DNA sequence: TGCAGTGCAGGGGATCTTGGCTACACCTTC. As protein: CSAGDLGYTF.

The chain joins TRBV3-1 (or the pseudogene TRBV3-2) to TRBJ2-2; TRBD2 is a possible D gene (6 bases). The germline V gene has CDR1 LGHDT and CDR2 YNNKEL (reference sequence). Trimming left V 4 bases short and J 8 bases short, with 20 bases between. The length of the CDR3 is 16 residues. This CDR3 is CASSPALNAGRGELFF. The CDR3 DNA reads TGTGCCAGCAGCCCCGCCTTAAATGCGGGGCGAGGGGAGCTGTTTTTT.

The rearrangement joins TRBV6-2 or TRBV6-3 to TRBJ1-2; 9 nucleotides match TRBD1. Per the germline V gene, CDR1 is MNHEY and CDR2 is SVGEGT. The CDR3 covers 19 residues. J gave up 7 bases and V 0 bases, and 18 bases lay outside the gene matches. CDR3 bases: TGTGCCAGCAGTTACTCGATGCAAGTCGACCGGGACAGGGCCCGTGGCTACACCTTC. This sequence encodes CASSYSMQVDRDRARGYTF.

V usage is TRBV19 and J usage is TRBJ2-1; 10 nucleotides align to TRBD2. The germline V gene encodes CDR1 LNHDA and CDR2 SQIVND (reference sequence). V was clipped by 5 bases and J by 7 bases; unmatched bases: 8. CDR3 length: 15 residues. CDR3 region: CASSGASGGANEQFF. CDR3 coding DNA: TGTGCCAGTAGTGGGGCCAGCGGGGGGGCGAATGAGCAGTTCTTC.

This clone was detected only once. The genes are TRBV2 and TRBJ2-3; unclear D gene. The CDR3 totals 12 residues. Trimming took 5 bases from V and 2 from J, leaving 5 bases between them. Germline V gene data show CDR1 as SNHLY and CDR2 as FYNNEI. The CDR3 region has the DNA TGTGCCAGCAGTCTTCTCACAGATACGCAGTATTTT. It encodes CASSLLTDTQYF.

The chain links TRBV6-5 to TRBJ1-3; D unresolved. Germline CDR1 is MNHEY and CDR2 is SVGAGI. The CDR3 is 14 amino acids. Trimming left V 6 bases short and J 0 bases short, with 9 bases between. In DNA form, the CDR3 reads TGTGCCAGCAGGCTCGAGCGCTCTGGAAACACCATATATTTT. Protein product: CASRLERSGNTIYF.